This TCR beta chain was sequenced in a study of shared clonotypes between healthy human individuals. The assay was carried out at the deep level. For unsorted PBMC, around 280 ng DNA per replicate equaled tens of thousands of T cell genomes. In the authors' methods: Filtering differed since immunoSEQ provided only junctions, with no quality scores. Measured with immunoSEQ multiplex PCR; TCRdb has only the in-frame clones, and not every one. V and J calls and clone size are those listed in that table; D and trimming were worked out from the DNA. The top ten clones hold 12% of a sample with fewer than 700,000 clones, around 76% of them seen once. Among the donors, all were Caucasian adults who lived in Nashville, Tennessee. CDR1 is SQVTM, CDR2 ANQGSEA, per germline. Trimming cost V 7 bases and J 0 bases, with 31 bases left between them. The CDR3 loop spans 20 amino acids.

What was sequenced was PBMCs. The source is a middle-aged woman in good health. Some clones in this sample may be carry-over from other donors' samples. The J gene is TRBJ2-1, the V gene TRBV29-1; maybe TRBD1 (7 bases). CDR3: CSAYTPGQTGGRISYNEQFF. The CDR3, as DNA: TGCAGCGCTTATACTCCGGGACAGACTGGGGGGCGGATCTCCTACAATGAGCAGTTCTTC.